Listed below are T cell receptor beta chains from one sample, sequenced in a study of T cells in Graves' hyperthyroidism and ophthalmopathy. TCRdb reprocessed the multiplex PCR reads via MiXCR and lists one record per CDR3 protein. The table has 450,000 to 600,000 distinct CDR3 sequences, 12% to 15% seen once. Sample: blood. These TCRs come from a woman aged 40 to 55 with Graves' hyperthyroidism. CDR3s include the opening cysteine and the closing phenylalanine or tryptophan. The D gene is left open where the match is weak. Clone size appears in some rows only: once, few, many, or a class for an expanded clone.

CDR3nt: TGCAGTGCTAGAAGGTCAGATACTAACTATGGCTACACCTTC
CDR3aa: CSARRSDTNYGYTF
d_gene: -
j_gene: TRBJ1-2
v_gene: TRBV20-1
abundance: many

CDR3nt: TGTGCCAGCAGCCAGGGTGGGGAACCTTTCTTT
CDR3aa: CASSQGGEPFF
d_gene: -
j_gene: TRBJ1-1
v_gene: TRBV6-1
abundance: few

CDR3nt: TGTGCCAGCAGCGTGGGACAGCTTAACTATGGCTACACCTTC
CDR3aa: CASSVGQLNYGYTF
d_gene: TRBD1
j_gene: TRBJ1-2
v_gene: TRBV11-3
abundance: many

CDR3nt: TGCAGTGCTAGAGATCAGGCTGGGCTAGCGGCCTACAATGAGCAGTTCTTC
CDR3aa: CSARDQAGLAAYNEQFF
d_gene: TRBD2
j_gene: TRBJ2-1
v_gene: TRBV20-1
abundance: many

CDR3nt: TGTGCCAGCACGTGGGGAGGGAGCACAGATACGCAGTATTTT
CDR3aa: CASTWGGSTDTQYF
d_gene: TRBD2
j_gene: TRBJ2-3
v_gene: TRBV2
abundance: many

CDR3nt: TGTGCCACCAGTGTTTCCGCGCGAGGCTCCTACAATGAGCAGTTCTTC
CDR3aa: CATSVSARGSYNEQFF
d_gene: -
j_gene: TRBJ2-1
v_gene: TRBV24-1
abundance: few

CDR3nt: TGCAGCTCGGGGAATGGGGAAATGGTCACCTTC
CDR3aa: CSSGNGEMVTF
d_gene: -
j_gene: TRBJ1-2
v_gene: TRBV29-1
abundance: -

CDR3nt: TGTGCCAGCAGTGATCCCAGGGTTGACTATGGCTACACCTTC
CDR3aa: CASSDPRVDYGYTF
d_gene: -
j_gene: TRBJ1-2
v_gene: TRBV27
abundance: many

CDR3nt: TGTGCCAGCTCACCGAATACGGACGGGGAGCTGTTTTTT
CDR3aa: CASSPNTDGELFF
d_gene: -
j_gene: TRBJ2-2
v_gene: TRBV18
abundance: many

CDR3nt: TGTGCCAGCAGTTTTTCAAGTTTGGTGATGGCCACTGAAGCTTTCTTT
CDR3aa: CASSFSSLVMATEAFF
d_gene: -
j_gene: TRBJ1-1
v_gene: TRBV28
abundance: -

CDR3nt: TGTGCCAGCAGCCCCACCCAGGGACAGCGCAATCAGCCCCAGCATTTT
CDR3aa: CASSPTQGQRNQPQHF
d_gene: TRBD1
j_gene: TRBJ1-5
v_gene: TRBV7-2
abundance: many

CDR3nt: TGTGCCAGCTCCTCGTCCCCTTTTCGAAAAGTGGGTAACTATGGCTACACCTTC
CDR3aa: CASSSSPFRKVGNYGYTF
d_gene: -
j_gene: TRBJ1-2
v_gene: TRBV12-3/TRBV12-4
abundance: many

CDR3nt: TGTGCCAGCAGCATCGGGACTAGCGGATACTACGAGCAGTACTTC
CDR3aa: CASSIGTSGYYEQYF
d_gene: TRBD2
j_gene: TRBJ2-7
v_gene: TRBV3-1
abundance: many

CDR3nt: TGTGCCAGCAGTCTTGGGGGGGTACAGTATGGCTACACCTTC
CDR3aa: CASSLGGVQYGYTF
d_gene: -
j_gene: TRBJ1-2
v_gene: TRBV27
abundance: few

CDR3nt: TGTGCCAGTAAAGGGGGGCGCGGGAGCAATCAGCCCCAGCATTTT
CDR3aa: CASKGGRGSNQPQHF
d_gene: -
j_gene: TRBJ1-5
v_gene: TRBV19
abundance: -

CDR3nt: TGTGCCACTGGACAGGGGGCTAAACTAGCGGAATCCCAAGAGACCCAGTACTTC
CDR3aa: CATGQGAKLAESQETQYF
d_gene: TRBD1
j_gene: TRBJ2-5
v_gene: TRBV15
abundance: many

CDR3nt: TGCAGTGCTAGTGGACTAGCGGGAGGGCCTGGATCCTACAATGAGCAGTTCTTC
CDR3aa: CSASGLAGGPGSYNEQFF
d_gene: TRBD2
j_gene: TRBJ2-1
v_gene: TRBV20-1
abundance: few

CDR3nt: TGTGCCAGTAGTGTGGAGACAGGGCTTAACGAGCAGTACTTC
CDR3aa: CASSVETGLNEQYF
d_gene: TRBD1
j_gene: TRBJ2-7
v_gene: TRBV19
abundance: few

CDR3nt: TGTGCCAGCAGTGAAAGAAAGCGGGAGGACTACGAGCAGTACTTC
CDR3aa: CASSERKREDYEQYF
d_gene: TRBD2
j_gene: TRBJ2-7
v_gene: TRBV2
abundance: many

CDR3nt: TGTGCCAGCAGCACTTTTTCCCAAGCAGATACGCAGTATTTT
CDR3aa: CASSTFSQADTQYF
d_gene: -
j_gene: TRBJ2-3
v_gene: TRBV12-3/TRBV12-4
abundance: many

CDR3nt: TGTGCCAGCAGCGCGGACATGAAGAATGAGCAGTTCTTC
CDR3aa: CASSADMKNEQFF
d_gene: -
j_gene: TRBJ2-1
v_gene: TRBV3-1
abundance: many

CDR3nt: TGTGCCAGCAGGTCGGGAGAGACTGGGGCCAACGTCCTGACTTTC
CDR3aa: CASRSGETGANVLTF
d_gene: -
j_gene: TRBJ2-6
v_gene: TRBV2
abundance: many

CDR3nt: TGTGCCAGCAGTTACATAGCGGGAGGGCCGCATGAGCAGTTCTTC
CDR3aa: CASSYIAGGPHEQFF
d_gene: TRBD2
j_gene: TRBJ2-1
v_gene: TRBV6-6
abundance: many

CDR3nt: TGCGCCAGCAGCCAAGATGGGGCGTCGGCGCGAGAAAAACTGTTTTTT
CDR3aa: CASSQDGASAREKLFF
d_gene: -
j_gene: TRBJ1-4
v_gene: TRBV4-1
abundance: -

CDR3nt: TGCAGCGTTGAAGGGGACAGGAGGAGCTCCTACGAGCAGTACTTC
CDR3aa: CSVEGDRRSSYEQYF
d_gene: TRBD1
j_gene: TRBJ2-7
v_gene: TRBV29-1
abundance: few

CDR3nt: TGTGCCAGCAGTTTATACTCTAATGAAAAACTGTTTTTT
CDR3aa: CASSLYSNEKLFF
d_gene: -
j_gene: TRBJ1-4
v_gene: TRBV27
abundance: few

CDR3nt: TGCAGCGTAGGGGTAGCGGACACCGGGGAGCTGTTTTTT
CDR3aa: CSVGVADTGELFF
d_gene: -
j_gene: TRBJ2-2
v_gene: TRBV29-1
abundance: -

CDR3nt: TGTGCCAGCAGCTTAGGTTACGCTTACAATGAGCAGTTCTTC
CDR3aa: CASSLGYAYNEQFF
d_gene: -
j_gene: TRBJ2-1
v_gene: TRBV7-2
abundance: many

CDR3nt: TGCGCCAGCGGCACCTCCCCCCAAGAGACCCAGTACTTC
CDR3aa: CASGTSPQETQYF
d_gene: -
j_gene: TRBJ2-5
v_gene: TRBV5-1
abundance: -

CDR3nt: TGTGCCAGCAGCCAGCGGGGGGAGACCCAGTACTTC
CDR3aa: CASSQRGETQYF
d_gene: TRBD2
j_gene: TRBJ2-5
v_gene: TRBV3-1
abundance: many

CDR3nt: TGTGCCAGCAGTTTATGGACAGGGGGAGTTGGCTACACCTTC
CDR3aa: CASSLWTGGVGYTF
d_gene: TRBD1
j_gene: TRBJ1-2
v_gene: TRBV28
abundance: -

CDR3nt: TGTGCCAGCAGCAGTGGGAGGGCCAAAGGAGATACGCAGTATTTT
CDR3aa: CASSSGRAKGDTQYF
d_gene: TRBD2
j_gene: TRBJ2-3
v_gene: TRBV9
abundance: many

CDR3nt: TGTGCTAGTGGTTTGATGGAGACCCAGTACTTC
CDR3aa: CASGLMETQYF
d_gene: -
j_gene: TRBJ2-5
v_gene: TRBV12-5
abundance: -

CDR3nt: TGCGCCAGCAGCCGGGGGGTGGAATACAATGAGCAGTTCTTC
CDR3aa: CASSRGVEYNEQFF
d_gene: -
j_gene: TRBJ2-1
v_gene: TRBV4-1
abundance: -